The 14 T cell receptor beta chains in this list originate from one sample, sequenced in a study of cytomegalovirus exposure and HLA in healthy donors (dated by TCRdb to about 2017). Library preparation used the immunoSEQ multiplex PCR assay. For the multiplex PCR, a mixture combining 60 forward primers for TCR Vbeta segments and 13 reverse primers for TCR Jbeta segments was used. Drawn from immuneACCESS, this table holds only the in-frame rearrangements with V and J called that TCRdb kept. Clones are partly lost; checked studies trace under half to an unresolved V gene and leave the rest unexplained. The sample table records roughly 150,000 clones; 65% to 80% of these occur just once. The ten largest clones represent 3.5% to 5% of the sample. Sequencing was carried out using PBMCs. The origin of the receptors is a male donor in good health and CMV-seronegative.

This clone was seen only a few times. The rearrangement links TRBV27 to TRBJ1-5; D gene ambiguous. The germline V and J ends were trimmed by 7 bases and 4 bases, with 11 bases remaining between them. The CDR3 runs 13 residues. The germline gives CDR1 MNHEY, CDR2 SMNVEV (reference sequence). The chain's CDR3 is CASMAVPNQPQHF. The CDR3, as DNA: TGTGCCAGCATGGCAGTCCCAAATCAGCCCCAGCATTTT.

The CDR3 DNA reads TGCGCCAGCAGCTTGGGGGGACACGGACAGAGCGAGCAGTACTTC. This sequence encodes CASSLGGHGQSEQYF. V is TRBV5-1 and J is TRBJ2-7; D might be TRBD1 (6 bases). CDR1 is SGHRS, CDR2 YFSETQ, per germline. V was cut by 0 bases and J by 6 bases, with 16 bases left in between. This CDR3 is built from 15 residues.

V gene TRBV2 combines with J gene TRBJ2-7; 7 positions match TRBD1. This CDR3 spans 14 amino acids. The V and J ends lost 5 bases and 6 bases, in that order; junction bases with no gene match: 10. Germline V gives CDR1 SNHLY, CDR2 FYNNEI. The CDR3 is CASSPLDRFFEQYF. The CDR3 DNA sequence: TGTGCCAGCAGTCCTCTGGACAGGTTTTTCGAGCAGTACTTC.

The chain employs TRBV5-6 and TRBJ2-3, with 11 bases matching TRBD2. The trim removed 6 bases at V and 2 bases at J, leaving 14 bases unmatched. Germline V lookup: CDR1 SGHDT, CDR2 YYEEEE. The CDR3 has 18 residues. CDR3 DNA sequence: TGTGCCAGCACCCGACCCATGACTAGCGGGAAAAACACAGATACGCAGTATTTT. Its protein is CASTRPMTSGKNTDTQYF.

This CDR3 reads CASSSESQPQHF. CDR3 nucleotides: TGTGCCAGCAGCTCAGAAAGTCAGCCCCAGCATTTT. The chain is built from TRBV2 and TRBJ1-5, with D hard to call. The germline gives CDR1 SNHLY, CDR2 FYNNEI. CDR3 length equals 12 residues. V gave up 6 bases and J gave up 6 bases, with 9 bases separating them.

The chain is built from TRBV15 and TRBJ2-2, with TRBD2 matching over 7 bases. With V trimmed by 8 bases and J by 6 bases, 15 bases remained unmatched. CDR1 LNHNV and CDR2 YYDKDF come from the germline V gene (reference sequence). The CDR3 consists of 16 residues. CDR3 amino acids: CATRREGLMGSGELFF. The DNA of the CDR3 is TGTGCCACCCGGAGGGAGGGTCTGATGGGTTCCGGGGAGCTGTTTTTT.

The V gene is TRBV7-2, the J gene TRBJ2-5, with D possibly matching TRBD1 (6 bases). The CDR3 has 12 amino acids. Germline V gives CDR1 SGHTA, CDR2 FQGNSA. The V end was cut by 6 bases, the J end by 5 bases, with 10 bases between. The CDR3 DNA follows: TGTGCCAGCAGACCAAGGGGGGAGACCCAGTACTTC. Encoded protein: CASRPRGETQYF.

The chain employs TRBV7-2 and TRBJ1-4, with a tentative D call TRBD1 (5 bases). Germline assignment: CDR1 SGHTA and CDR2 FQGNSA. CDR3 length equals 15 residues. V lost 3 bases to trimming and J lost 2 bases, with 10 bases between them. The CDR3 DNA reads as TGTGCCAGCAGCTTTGGAGGGACGACTAATGAAAAACTGTTTTTT. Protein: CASSFGGTTNEKLFF. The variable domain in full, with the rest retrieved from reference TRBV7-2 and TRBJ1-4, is GAGVSQSPSNKVTEKGKDVELRCDPISGHTALYWYRQSLGQGLEFLIYFQGNSAPDKSGLPSDRFSAERTGGSVSTLTIQRTQQEDSAVYLCASSFGGTTNEKLFFGSGTQLSVL.

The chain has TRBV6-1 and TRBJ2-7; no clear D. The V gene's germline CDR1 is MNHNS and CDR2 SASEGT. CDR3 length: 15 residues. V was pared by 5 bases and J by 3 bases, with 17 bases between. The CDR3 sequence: CASSHVERLRYEQYF. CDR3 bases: TGTGCCAGCAGTCACGTCGAGAGGCTTCGCTACGAGCAGTACTTC.

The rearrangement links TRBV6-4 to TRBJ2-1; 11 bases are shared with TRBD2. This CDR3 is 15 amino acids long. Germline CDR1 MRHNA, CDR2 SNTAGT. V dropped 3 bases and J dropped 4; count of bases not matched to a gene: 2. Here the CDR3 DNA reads TGTGCCAGCAGTGAACTAGCGGGGGTATACAATGAGCAGTTCTTC. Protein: CASSELAGVYNEQFF.

CDR3 residues: CASSSTTHTEAFF. Here the CDR3 DNA reads TGTGCCAGCAGTTCAACTACTCACACTGAAGCTTTCTTT. The chain carries TRBV9 and TRBJ1-1; D gene ambiguous. Germline loops: CDR1 SGDLS, CDR2 YYNGEE. CDR3 length: 13 amino acids. V lost 5 bases, J lost 3 bases, and 11 bases lay in between.

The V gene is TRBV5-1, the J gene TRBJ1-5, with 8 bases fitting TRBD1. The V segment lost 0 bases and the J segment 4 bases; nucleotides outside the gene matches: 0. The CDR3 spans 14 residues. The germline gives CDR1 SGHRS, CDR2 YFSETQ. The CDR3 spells CASSLGTGNQPQHF. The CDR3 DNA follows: TGCGCCAGCAGCTTGGGGACAGGGAATCAGCCCCAGCATTTT.

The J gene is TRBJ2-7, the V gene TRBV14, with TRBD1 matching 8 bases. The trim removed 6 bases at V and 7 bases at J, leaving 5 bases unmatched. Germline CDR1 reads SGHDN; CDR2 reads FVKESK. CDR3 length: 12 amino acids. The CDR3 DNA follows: TGTGCCAGCAGTCGACAGGGGTGGGAGCAGTACTTC. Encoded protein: CASSRQGWEQYF. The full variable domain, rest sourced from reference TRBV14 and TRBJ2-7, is EAGVTQFPSHSVIEKGQTVTLRCDPISGHDNLYWYRRVMGKEIKFLLHFVKESKQDESGMPNNRFLAERTGGTYSTLKVQPAELEDSGVYFCASSRQGWEQYFGPGTRLTVT.

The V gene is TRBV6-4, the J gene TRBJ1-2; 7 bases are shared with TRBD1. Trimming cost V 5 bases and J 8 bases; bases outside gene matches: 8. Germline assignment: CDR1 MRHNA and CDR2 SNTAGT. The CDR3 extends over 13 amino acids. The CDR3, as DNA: TGTGCCAGCAGTTCACAGCCAGGGGGAGGCTACACCTTC. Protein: CASSSQPGGGYTF.